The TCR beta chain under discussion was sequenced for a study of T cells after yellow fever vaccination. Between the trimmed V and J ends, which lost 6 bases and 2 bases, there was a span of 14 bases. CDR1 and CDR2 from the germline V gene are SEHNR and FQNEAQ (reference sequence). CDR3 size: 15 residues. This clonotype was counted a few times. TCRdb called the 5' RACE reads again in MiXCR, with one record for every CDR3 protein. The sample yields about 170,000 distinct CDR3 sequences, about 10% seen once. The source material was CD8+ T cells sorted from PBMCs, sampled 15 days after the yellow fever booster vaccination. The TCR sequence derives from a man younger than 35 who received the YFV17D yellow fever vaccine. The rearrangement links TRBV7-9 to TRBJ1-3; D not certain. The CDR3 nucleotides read TGTGCCAGCAGGCCCCGGGAGGCCACTGGAAACACCATATATTTT. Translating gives CASRPREATGNTIYF. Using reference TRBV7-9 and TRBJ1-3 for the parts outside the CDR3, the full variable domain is DTGVSQNPRHKITKRGQNVTFRCDPISEHNRLYWYRQTLGQGPEFLTYFQNEAQLEKSRLLSDRFSAERPKGSFSTLEIQRTEQGDSAMYLCASRPREATGNTIYFGEGSWLTVV.